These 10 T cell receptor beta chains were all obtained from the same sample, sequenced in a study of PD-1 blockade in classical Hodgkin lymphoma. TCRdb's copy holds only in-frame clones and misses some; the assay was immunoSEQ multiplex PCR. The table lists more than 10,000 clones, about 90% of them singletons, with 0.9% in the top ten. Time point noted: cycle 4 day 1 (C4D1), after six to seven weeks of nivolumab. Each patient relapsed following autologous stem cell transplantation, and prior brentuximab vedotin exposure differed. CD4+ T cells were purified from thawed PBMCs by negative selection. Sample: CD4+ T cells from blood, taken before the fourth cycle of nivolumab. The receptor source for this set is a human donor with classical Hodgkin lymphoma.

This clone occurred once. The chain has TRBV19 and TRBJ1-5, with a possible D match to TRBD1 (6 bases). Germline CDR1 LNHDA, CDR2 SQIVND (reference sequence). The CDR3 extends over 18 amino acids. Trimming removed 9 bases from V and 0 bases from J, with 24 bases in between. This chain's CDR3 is CASQIEGQGFHSNQPQHF. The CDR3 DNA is TGTGCCAGCCAGATAGAGGGACAAGGATTCCATAGCAATCAGCCCCAGCATTTT.

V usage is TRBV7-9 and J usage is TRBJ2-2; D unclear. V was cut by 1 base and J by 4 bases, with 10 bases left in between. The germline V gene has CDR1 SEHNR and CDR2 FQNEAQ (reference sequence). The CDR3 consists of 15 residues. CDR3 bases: TGTGCCAGCAGCTTAGACGGTGGTGGCACCGGGGAGCTGTTTTTT. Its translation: CASSLDGGGTGELFF.

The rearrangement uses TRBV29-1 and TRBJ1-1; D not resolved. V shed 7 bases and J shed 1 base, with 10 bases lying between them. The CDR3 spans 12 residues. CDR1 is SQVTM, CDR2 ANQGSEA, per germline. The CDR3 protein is CSAGWGNTEAFF. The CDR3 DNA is TGCAGCGCGGGATGGGGGAACACTGAAGCTTTCTTT.

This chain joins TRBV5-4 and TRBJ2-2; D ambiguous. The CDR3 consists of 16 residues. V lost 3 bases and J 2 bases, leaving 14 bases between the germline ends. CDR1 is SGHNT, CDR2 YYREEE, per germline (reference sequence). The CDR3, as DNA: TGTGCCAGCAGCTCCGCCAAGGCCCTAAACACCGGGGAGCTGTTTTTT. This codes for CASSSAKALNTGELFF.

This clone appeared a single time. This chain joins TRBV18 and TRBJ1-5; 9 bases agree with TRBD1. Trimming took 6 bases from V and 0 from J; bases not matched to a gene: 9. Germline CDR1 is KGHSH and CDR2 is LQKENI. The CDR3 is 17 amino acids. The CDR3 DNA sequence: TGTGCCAGCTCGACGGACAGGGGTGGGAATAGCAATCAGCCCCAGCATTTT. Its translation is CASSTDRGGNSNQPQHF.

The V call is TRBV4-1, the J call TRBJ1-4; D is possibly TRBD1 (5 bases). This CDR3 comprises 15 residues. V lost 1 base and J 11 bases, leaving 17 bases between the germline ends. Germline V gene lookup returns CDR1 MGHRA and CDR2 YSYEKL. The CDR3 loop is CASSQVGDRDWKLFF. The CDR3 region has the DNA TGCGCCAGCAGCCAAGTAGGGGACCGGGACTGGAAACTGTTTTTT.

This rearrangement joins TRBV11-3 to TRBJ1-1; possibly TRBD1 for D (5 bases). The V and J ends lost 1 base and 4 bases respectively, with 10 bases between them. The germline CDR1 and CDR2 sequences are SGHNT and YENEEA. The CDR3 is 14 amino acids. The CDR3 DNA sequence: TGTGCCAGCAGCTTAGGGGGGGATATCACTGAAGCTTTCTTT. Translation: CASSLGGDITEAFF.

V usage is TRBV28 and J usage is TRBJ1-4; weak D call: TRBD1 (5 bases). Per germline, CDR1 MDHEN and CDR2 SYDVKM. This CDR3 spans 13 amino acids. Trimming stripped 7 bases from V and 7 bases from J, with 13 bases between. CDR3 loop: CASTPVTAEKLFF. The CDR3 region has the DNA TGTGCCAGCACCCCTGTGACAGCTGAAAAACTGTTTTTT.

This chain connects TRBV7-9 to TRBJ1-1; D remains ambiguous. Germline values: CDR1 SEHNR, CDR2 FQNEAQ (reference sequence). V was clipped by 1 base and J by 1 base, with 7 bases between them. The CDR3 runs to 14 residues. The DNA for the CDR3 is TGTGCCAGCAGCTTAGTGGCGGGGAACACTGAAGCTTTCTTT. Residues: CASSLVAGNTEAFF.

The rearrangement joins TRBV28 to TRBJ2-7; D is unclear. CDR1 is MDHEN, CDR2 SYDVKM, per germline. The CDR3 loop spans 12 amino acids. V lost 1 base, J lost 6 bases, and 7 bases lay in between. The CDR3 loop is CASSLLVGEQYF. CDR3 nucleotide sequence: TGTGCCAGCAGTTTATTAGTTGGCGAGCAGTACTTC. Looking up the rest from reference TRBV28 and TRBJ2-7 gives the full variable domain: DVKVTQSSRYLVKRTGEKVFLECVQDMDHENMFWYRQDPGLGLRLIYFSYDVKMKEKGDIPEGYSVSREKKERFSLILESASTNQTSMYLCASSLLVGEQYFGPGTRLTVT.